This TCR beta chain emerged from a study of blood T cell repertoires in COVID-19. Looking at the study overall: PBMCs, B-cell-depleted T cells, or T cells provided the cDNA or gDNA that made up the material.

The CDR3 is made up of 11 amino acids. The ends were cut back, 4 bases at V and 6 bases at J, with 7 bases in the middle. CDR1 and CDR2 from the germline V gene are MNHEY and SVGAGI. Original processing methods: Cell counts per sample came from amplifying reference gene primers. Clones were read by immunoSEQ multiplex PCR, and TCRdb kept only the in-frame ones, dropping some. V and J calls and clone size are as listed in that table; D and trimming were resolved from the DNA. The data hold over 200,000 clones, with around four fifths observed a single time. This clone came up once. The chain couples TRBV6-5 to TRBJ2-7, with D possibly TRBD2 on 6 matching bases. The sequence came from a woman aged 45-60 years with acute or convalescent COVID-19. The sequencing input was peripheral blood. The CDR3 loop is CASSWRGEQYF. Written as DNA, the CDR3 is TGTGCCAGCAGTTGGCGGGGCGAGCAGTACTTC.